This T cell receptor (beta chain) was identified during a study of blood T cells in healthy people across ages. General study results and limits: Naive CD4+ cells and diversity were both higher in long-lived donors than in aged donors.

This CDR3 region has 15 residues. As regards this clonotype: Its antigen is still unknown.

Combining a sample-barcoded 5' primer with a J-beta primer mix, a second PCR ran for roughly 7 to 12 cycles. Tags on each cDNA molecule came from a template-switch adaptor with 12 random nucleotides. Each sample yielded at least 2.5 million CDR3-containing paired-end reads. TCRdb reprocessed the 5' RACE reads with MiXCR, giving one entry per CDR3 protein. The sample contains roughly 1.5 million distinct CDR3 sequences, 40% to 45% of which appear only once. The source of this sequence is a woman younger than 30 in good health. Sequenced input: blood. The chain couples TRBV12-3 or TRBV12-4 to TRBJ2-5; the match to TRBD1 covers 9 bases. The J call may be faulty, since TRBJ2-7 better matches the DNA end. CDR3 in amino acids: CASSLDRGRSGEQYF. CDR3 nucleotides: TGTGCCAGCAGTTTGGACAGGGGAAGAAGTGGCGAGCAGTACTTC.